This is a list of T cell receptor beta chains from one sample in a study of T cell responses to AZD1222 COVID-19 vaccine. TCRdb's copy holds only in-frame clones and misses some; the assay was immunoSEQ multiplex PCR. The table lists roughly 100,000 clones, roughly 91% of them singletons. The sample consisted of peripheral blood, taken on day 0 of AZD1222 vaccination. These receptors came from an adult in good health. Both conserved end residues are part of each CDR3. The order of the fields is CDR3 protein, V gene, clone size. For some rows the clone size is stated as once, few or many, or as a class when expanded; others skip it.

CASSLPGTEAYGYTF,TRBV7-8,NA
CASSYSRGYGYTF,TRBV6-5,NA
CASSLQSSLQPQHF,TRBV5-6,NA
CASSPTSGAGDTQYF,TRBV2,NA
CASSFFGGSSTDTQYF,TRBV7-2,NA
CASSLGQGNTEAFF,TRBV28,NA
CASSLGGTAYYEQYF,TRBV7-8,NA
CASSLDVGEQFF,TRBV5-1,NA
CASSWTSGGPIYEQYF,TRBV5-1,NA
CASSPDGYSNQPQHF,TRBV9,NA
CASSESNGAFF,TRBV2,once
CASSVDRFSAGELFF,TRBV9,NA
CATSGTGEETQYF,TRBV15,NA
CASNDRGHEPSTDTQYF,TRBV2,NA
CASSYSKGGDGYTF,TRBV6-5,NA
CASSLGYGDEKLFF,TRBV7-2,NA
CASSQRLGEGEQFF,TRBV7-8,few
CACGWEVNTEAFF,TRBV30,NA
CATQLATSDTQYF,TRBV2,NA
CASSSGTSGYYEQYF,TRBV6-5,NA
CASSLQGAGYGYTF,TRBV6-6,NA
CASTHAGGKETQYF,TRBV7-9,NA
CASSQGQTEAFF,TRBV4-1,NA
CASSQGRGGPNTQYF,TRBV27,NA
CASSLGENRPQHF,TRBV28,NA
CASSLVGTGSANYGYTF,TRBV7-2,NA
CASSLAKNSWETQYF,TRBV7-2,once
CASSPRERSYNSPLHF,TRBV7-8,NA
CASSTPTVPSGNTIYF,TRBV13,NA
CASSFRATNEKLFF,TRBV5-1,NA
CASSLLKRGMQETQYF,TRBV11-1,NA
CASSQGNTIYF,TRBV18,NA
CASSFSDYEQYF,TRBV7-9,NA
CASSGSGQTYEQYF,TRBV9,NA
CSASGQGRQETQYF,TRBV20-1,NA
CASGVAARSPLHF,TRBV19,NA
CASSPRTGNSPLHF,TRBV7-9,NA
CASSTGSAGNEKLFF,TRBV5-1,NA
CASSGTPGQLGYEQYF,TRBV7-6,NA
CASSQGDRTNQPQHF,TRBV4-1,NA
CASRRDSTNYGYTF,TRBV5-5,NA
CASSQWDAGRNTEAFF,TRBV16,NA
CASSPLPDRGDTQYF,TRBV3-1/TRBV3-2,NA
CASRGQSNQPQHF,TRBV6-5,NA
CASSLFTSRVEQFF,TRBV11-2,NA
CSASRGSYNEQFF,TRBV20-1,NA
CASSRLTGSYEQYF,TRBV6-5,NA
CASLLRRANTGELFF,TRBV28,NA
CASSFHGTGGERNTGELFF,TRBV27,NA
CASSLNHGIGEQFF,TRBV7-3,NA
CASSLFSGLEKLFF,TRBV28,NA
CASNPRLAGGDTQYF,TRBV6-2/TRBV6-3,NA
CASSQGLYSEQFF,TRBV5-5,few